This T cell receptor beta chain was identified in a study of blood T cell repertoires in COVID-19. Profiled with immunoSEQ multiplex PCR; TCRdb holds only in-frame clones, not every one. This table holds 150,000 to 200,000 clones, approximately 95% found once. There are 15 residues in the CDR3. Per the germline V gene, CDR1 is MNHNS and CDR2 is SASEGT. With V trimmed by 0 bases and J by 6 bases, 1 base remained unmatched. The clonotype was recovered from a woman aged 45-65 years with acute or convalescent COVID-19. The J gene is TRBJ2-1, the V gene TRBV6-1; TRBD2 agrees at 11 bases. The sequenced sample consisted of peripheral blood. The CDR3 loop is CASSEASGGANEQFF. CDR3 DNA: TGTGCCAGCAGTGAAGCTAGCGGGGGGGCCAATGAGCAGTTCTTC.